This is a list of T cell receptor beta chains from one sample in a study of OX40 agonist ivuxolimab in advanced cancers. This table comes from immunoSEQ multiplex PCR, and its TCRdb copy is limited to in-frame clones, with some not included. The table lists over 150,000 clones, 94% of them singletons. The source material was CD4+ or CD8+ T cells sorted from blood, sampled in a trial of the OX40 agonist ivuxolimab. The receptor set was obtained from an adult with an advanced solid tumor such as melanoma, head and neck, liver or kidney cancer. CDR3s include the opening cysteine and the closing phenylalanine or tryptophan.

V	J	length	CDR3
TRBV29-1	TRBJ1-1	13	CSVVGRLNTEAFF
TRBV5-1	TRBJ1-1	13	CASSLTDTTEAFF
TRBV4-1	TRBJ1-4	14	CASSRTGGGEKLFF
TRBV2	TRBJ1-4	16	CASSDPRDRGSEKLFF
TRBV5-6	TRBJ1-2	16	CASSRQGTLSLYGYTF
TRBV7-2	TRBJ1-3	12	CASSSQGNTIYF
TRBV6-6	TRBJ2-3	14	CASSYPGAGENKYF
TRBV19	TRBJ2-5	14	CASTGTAGGETQYF
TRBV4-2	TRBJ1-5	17	CASSQDGPAFSNQPQHF
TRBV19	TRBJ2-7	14	CASSQLIPSYEQYF
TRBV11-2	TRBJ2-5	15	CASSLDRTGGETQYF
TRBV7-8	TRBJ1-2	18	CASSGLGTGGTTSYGYTF
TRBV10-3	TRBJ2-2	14	CAISLTGDTGELFF
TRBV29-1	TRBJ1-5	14	CSFQWGDSHQPQHF
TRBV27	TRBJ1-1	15	CASSVTDRGWTEAFF
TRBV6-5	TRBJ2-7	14	CASSRTGRSYEQYF
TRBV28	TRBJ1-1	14	CASSLSTKNTEAFF
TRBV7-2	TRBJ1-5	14	CASSPGTGNQPQHF
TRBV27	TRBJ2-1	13	CASSGPSYNEQFF
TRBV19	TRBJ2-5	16	CASSLAGGTRPETQYF
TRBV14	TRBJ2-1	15	CASTPDRVPYNEQFF
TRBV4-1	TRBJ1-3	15	CASSQDRFTGGTIYF
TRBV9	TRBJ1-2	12	CASRRDNYGYTF
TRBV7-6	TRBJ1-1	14	CASSLGLANTEAFF
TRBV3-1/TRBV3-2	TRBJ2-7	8	CASSEQYF
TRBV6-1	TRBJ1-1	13	CASTRGGYTEAFF